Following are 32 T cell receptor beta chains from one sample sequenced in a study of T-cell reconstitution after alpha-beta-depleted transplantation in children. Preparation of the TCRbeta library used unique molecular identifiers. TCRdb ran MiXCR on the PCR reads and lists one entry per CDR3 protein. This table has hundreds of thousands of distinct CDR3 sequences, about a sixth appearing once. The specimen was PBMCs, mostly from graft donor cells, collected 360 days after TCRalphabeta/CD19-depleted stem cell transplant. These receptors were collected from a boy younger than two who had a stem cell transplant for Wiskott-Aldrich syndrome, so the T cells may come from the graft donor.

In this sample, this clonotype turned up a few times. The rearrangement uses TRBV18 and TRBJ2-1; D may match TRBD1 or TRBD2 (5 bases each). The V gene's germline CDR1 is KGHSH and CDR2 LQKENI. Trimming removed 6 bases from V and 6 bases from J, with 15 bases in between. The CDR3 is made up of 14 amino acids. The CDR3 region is CASSWPGRTNEQFF. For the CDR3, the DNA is TGTGCCAGCTCCTGGCCGGGACGGACCAATGAGCAGTTCTTC.

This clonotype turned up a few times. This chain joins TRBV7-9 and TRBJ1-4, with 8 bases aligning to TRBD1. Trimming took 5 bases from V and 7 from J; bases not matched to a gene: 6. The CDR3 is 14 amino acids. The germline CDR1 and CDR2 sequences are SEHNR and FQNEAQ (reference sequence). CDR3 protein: CASSPRDRREKLFF. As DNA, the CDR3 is TGTGCCAGCAGCCCCCGGGACAGGCGTGAAAAACTGTTTTTT.

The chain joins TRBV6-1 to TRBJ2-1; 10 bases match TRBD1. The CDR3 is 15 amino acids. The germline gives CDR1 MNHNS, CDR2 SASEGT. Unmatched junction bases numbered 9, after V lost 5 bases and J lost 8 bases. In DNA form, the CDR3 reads TGTGCCAGCAGTCCCCCCAGGGACAGGGGCTATGAGCAGTTCTTC. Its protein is CASSPPRDRGYEQFF.

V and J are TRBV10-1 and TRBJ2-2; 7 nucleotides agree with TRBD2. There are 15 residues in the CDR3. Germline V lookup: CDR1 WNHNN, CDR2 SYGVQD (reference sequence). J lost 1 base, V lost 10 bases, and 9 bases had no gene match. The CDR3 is CATGERDLNTGELFF. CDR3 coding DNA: TGCGCCACTGGAGAGCGGGATCTGAACACCGGGGAGCTGTTTTTT.

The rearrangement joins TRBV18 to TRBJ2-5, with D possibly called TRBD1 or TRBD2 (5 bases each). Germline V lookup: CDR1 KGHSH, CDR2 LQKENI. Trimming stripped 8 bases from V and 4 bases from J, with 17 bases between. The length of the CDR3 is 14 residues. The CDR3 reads CASARGRARETQYF. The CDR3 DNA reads TGTGCCAGCGCCCGGGGCAGGGCGAGAGAGACCCAGTACTTC.

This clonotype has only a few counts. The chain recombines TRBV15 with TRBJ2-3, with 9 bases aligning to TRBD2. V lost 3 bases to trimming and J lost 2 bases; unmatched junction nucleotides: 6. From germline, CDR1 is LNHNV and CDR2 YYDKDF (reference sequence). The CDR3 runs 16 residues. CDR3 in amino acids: CATSRGGGGDTDTQYF. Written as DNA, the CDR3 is TGTGCCACCAGCAGGGGAGGCGGGGGGGACACAGATACGCAGTATTTT. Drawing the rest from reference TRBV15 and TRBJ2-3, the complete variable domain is DAMVIQNPRYQVTQFGKPVTLSCSQTLNHNVMYWYQQKSSQAPKLLFHYYDKDFNNEADTPDNFQSRRPNTSFCFLDIRSPGLGDTAMYLCATSRGGGGDTDTQYFGPGTRLTVL.

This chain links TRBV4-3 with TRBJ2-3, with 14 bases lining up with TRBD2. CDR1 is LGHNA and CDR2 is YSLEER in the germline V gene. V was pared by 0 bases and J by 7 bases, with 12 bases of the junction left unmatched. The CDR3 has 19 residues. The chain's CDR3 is CASSQELPGLAGAENTQYF. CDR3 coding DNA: TGCGCCAGCAGCCAAGAATTGCCGGGACTAGCGGGAGCGGAGAATACGCAGTATTTT.

In nucleotides, the CDR3 is TGCGCCAGCAGCCAAGATCTTCCCACTGAGCAGTTCTTC. Translating gives CASSQDLPTEQFF. The rearrangement joins TRBV4-3 to TRBJ2-1; D not certain. CDR3 size: 13 residues. V gave up 0 bases and J gave up 9 bases, with 9 bases separating them. Germline V gene sequence: CDR1 LGHNA, CDR2 YSLEER.

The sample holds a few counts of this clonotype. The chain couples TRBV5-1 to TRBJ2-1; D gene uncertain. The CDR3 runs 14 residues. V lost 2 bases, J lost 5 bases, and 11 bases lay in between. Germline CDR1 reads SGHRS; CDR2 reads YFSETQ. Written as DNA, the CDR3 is TGCGCCAGCAGCTTATCCGGATACGACAATGAGCAGTTCTTC. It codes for CASSLSGYDNEQFF.

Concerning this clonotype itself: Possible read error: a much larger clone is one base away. The CDR3 loop reads CASSINNEQFF. For the CDR3, the DNA is TGTGCCAGCAGCATAAACAATGAGCAGTTCTTC. The chain uses TRBV7-6 and TRBJ2-1; no clear D. Germline values: CDR1 SGHVS, CDR2 FNYEAQ. V was shortened by 5 bases and J by 5 bases, with 4 bases between the two germline ends. The CDR3 spans 11 residues.

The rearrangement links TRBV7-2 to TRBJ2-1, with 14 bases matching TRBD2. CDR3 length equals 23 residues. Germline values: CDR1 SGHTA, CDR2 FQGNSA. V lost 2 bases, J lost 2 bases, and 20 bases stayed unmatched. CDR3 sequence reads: CASSLSIGRGTSGSQGAYNEQFF. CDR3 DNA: TGTGCCAGCAGCTTAAGCATCGGAAGGGGGACTAGCGGGAGTCAGGGGGCCTACAATGAGCAGTTCTTC.

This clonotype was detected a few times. This CDR3 is CATSDYKHEQFF. In DNA, the CDR3 is TGTGCCACCAGTGATTACAAGCATGAGCAGTTCTTC. V usage is TRBV24-1 and J usage is TRBJ2-1; D gene uncertain. V was clipped by 2 bases and J by 8 bases, with 6 bases between them. The CDR3 is 12 residues long. Germline CDR1 reads KGHDR; CDR2 reads SFDVKD.

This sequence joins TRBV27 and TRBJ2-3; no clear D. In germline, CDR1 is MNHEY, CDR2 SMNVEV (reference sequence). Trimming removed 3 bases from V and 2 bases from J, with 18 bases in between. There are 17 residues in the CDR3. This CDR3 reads CASSFRFRAVSTDTQYF. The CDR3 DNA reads TGTGCCAGCAGTTTCCGATTTCGGGCAGTGTCCACAGATACGCAGTATTTT.

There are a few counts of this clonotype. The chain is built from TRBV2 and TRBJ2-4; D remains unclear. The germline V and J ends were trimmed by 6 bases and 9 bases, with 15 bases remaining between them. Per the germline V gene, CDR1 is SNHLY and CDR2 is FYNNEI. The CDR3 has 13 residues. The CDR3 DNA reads TGTGCCAGCAGACCTACCGACAAGGGCATTCAGTACTTC. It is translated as CASRPTDKGIQYF. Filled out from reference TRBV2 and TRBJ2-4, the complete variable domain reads EPEVTQTPSHQVTQMGQEVILRCVPISNHLYFYWYRQILGQKVEFLVSFYNNEISEKSEIFDDQFSVERPDGSNFTLKIRSTKLEDSAMYFCASRPTDKGIQYFGAGTRLSVL.

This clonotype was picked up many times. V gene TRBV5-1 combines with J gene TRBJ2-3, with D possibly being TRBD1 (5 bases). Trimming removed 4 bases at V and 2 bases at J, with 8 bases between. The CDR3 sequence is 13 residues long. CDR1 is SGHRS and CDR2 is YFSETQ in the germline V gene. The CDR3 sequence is CASSVDNTDTQYF. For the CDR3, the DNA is TGCGCCAGCAGCGTGGACAACACAGATACGCAGTATTTT.

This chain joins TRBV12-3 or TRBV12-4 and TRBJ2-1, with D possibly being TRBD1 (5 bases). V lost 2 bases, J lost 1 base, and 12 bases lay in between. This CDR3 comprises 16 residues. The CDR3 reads CASSLSGRVSYNEQFF. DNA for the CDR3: TGTGCCAGCAGTTTAAGTGGCAGGGTATCCTACAATGAGCAGTTCTTC.

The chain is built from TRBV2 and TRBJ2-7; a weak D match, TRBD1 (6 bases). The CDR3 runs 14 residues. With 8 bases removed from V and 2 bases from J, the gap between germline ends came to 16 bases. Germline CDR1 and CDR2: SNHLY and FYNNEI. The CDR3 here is CASCLTGPPYEQYF. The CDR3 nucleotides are TGTGCCAGCTGCTTGACAGGACCCCCCTACGAGCAGTACTTC.

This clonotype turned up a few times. The CDR3: CASSVGPAHSAGTQYF. The DNA of the CDR3 is TGTGCCAGCAGCGTAGGTCCGGCCCATTCCGCAGGGACCCAGTACTTC. This chain links TRBV9 with TRBJ2-5; D is unresolved. V was shortened by 0 bases and J by 7 bases, with 19 bases between the two germline ends. From germline, CDR1 is SGDLS and CDR2 YYNGEE. This CDR3 has 16 amino acids. Together with reference TRBV9 and TRBJ2-5, the CDR3 gives the full variable domain: DSGVTQTPKHLITATGQRVTLRCSPRSGDLSVYWYQQSLDQGLQFLIQYYNGEERAKGNILERFSAQQFPDLHSELNLSSLELGDSALYFCASSVGPAHSAGTQYFGPGTRLLVL.

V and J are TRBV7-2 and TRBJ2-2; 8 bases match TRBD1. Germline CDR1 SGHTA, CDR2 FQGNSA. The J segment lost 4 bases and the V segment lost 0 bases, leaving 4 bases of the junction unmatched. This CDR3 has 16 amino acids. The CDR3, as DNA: TGTGCCAGCAGCTTAGCGCGCACAGGGGGCACCGGGGAGCTGTTTTTT. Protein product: CASSLARTGGTGELFF.

CDR3 in amino acids: CASSLISGGASNEQFF. CDR3 DNA: TGTGCCAGCAGCTTAATTAGCGGGGGGGCGTCCAATGAGCAGTTCTTC. V gene TRBV7-2 combines with J gene TRBJ2-1; TRBD2 aligns across 11 bases. The V gene end was trimmed by 2 bases and the J gene end by 6 bases; junction bases not matched to a gene: 6. The CDR3 is 16 residues long. Germline lookup yields CDR1 SGHTA and CDR2 FQGNSA.

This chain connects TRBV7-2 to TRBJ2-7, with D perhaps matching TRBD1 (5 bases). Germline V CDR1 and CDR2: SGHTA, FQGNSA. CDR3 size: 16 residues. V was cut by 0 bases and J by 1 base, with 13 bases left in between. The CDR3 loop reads CASSLALTTGSYEQYF. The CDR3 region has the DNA TGTGCCAGCAGCTTAGCGCTAACAACAGGATCCTACGAGCAGTACTTC.

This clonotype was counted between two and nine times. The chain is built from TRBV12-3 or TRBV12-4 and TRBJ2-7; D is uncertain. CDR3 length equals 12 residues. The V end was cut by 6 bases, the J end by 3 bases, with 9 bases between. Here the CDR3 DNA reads TGTGCCAGCAGCCCTTTTGTCTACGAGCAGTACTTC. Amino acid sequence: CASSPFVYEQYF.

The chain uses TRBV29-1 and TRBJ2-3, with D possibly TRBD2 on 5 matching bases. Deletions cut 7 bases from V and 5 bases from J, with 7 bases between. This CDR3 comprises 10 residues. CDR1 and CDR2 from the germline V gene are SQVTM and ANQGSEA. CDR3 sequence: CSAGLDTQYF. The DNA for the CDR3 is TGCAGCGCCGGACTAGATACGCAGTATTTT.

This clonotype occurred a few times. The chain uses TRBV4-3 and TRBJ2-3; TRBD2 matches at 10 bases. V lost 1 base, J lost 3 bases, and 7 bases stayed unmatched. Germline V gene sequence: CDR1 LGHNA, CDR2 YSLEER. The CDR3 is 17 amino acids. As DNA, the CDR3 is TGCGCCAGCAGCCAAGTTCTAGCGGGAGAGGGGACAGATACGCAGTATTTT. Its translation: CASSQVLAGEGTDTQYF.

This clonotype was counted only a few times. CDR3 bases: TGCGCCAGCAGCCAAGGAGCCATCGGACTAGCGGGGGAGAAGGAGCAGTTCTTC. Translated: CASSQGAIGLAGEKEQFF. The chain couples TRBV4-1 to TRBJ2-1; 13 bases agree with TRBD2. V lost 1 base and J lost 10; bases outside the gene matches: 13. Germline-derived CDR1 and CDR2 are MGHRA and YSYEKL. The CDR3 is made up of 18 amino acids.

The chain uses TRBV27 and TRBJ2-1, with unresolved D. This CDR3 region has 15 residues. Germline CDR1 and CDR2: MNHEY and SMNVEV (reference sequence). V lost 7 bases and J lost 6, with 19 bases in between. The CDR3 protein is CASTSPRAMANEQFF. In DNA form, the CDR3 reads TGTGCCAGCACCTCACCCCGTGCCATGGCCAATGAGCAGTTCTTC.

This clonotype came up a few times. The CDR3 sequence is CASSWTGEEYEQYF. The CDR3 DNA reads as TGCGCCAGCAGCTGGACAGGGGAGGAGTACGAGCAGTACTTC. J is TRBJ2-7 and V is TRBV5-1, with 9 nucleotides matching TRBD1. Per the germline V gene, CDR1 is SGHRS and CDR2 is YFSETQ. V shed 3 bases, J shed 4 bases, and the junction held 5 bases outside the gene matches. The CDR3 is 14 amino acids.

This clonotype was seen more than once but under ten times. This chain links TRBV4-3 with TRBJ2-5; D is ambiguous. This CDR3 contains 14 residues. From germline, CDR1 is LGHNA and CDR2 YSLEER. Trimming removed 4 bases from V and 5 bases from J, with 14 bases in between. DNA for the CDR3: TGCGCCAGCAGCCGAAATAGACGATGGGAGACCCAGTACTTC. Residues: CASSRNRRWETQYF.

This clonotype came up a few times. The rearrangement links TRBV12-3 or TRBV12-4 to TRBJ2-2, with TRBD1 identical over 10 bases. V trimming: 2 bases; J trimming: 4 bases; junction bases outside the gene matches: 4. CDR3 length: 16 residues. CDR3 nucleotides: TGTGCCAGCAGTTTACGCCGGACAGGGGGCACCGGGGAGCTGTTTTTT. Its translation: CASSLRRTGGTGELFF.

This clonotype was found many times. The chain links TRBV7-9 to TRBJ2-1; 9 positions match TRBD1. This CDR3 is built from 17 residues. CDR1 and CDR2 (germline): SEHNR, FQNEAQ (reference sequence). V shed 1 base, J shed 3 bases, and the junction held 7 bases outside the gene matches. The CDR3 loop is CASSLEYRGLLYNEQFF. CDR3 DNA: TGTGCCAGCAGCTTAGAATACAGGGGGCTCCTCTACAATGAGCAGTTCTTC.

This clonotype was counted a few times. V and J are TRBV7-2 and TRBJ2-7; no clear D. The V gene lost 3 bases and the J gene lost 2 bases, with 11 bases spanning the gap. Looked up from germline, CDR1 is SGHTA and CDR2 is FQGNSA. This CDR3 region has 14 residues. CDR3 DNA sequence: TGTGCCAGCAGCTTTAGACTTAAACCCTACGAGCAGTACTTC. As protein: CASSFRLKPYEQYF.

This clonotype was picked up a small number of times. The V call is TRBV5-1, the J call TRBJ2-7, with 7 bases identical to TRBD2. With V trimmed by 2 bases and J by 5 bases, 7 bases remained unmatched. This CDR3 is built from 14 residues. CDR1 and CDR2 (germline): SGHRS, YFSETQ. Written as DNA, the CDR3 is TGCGCCAGCAGCTTTGTCGGGAGGAACCACGAGCAGTACTTC. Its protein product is CASSFVGRNHEQYF.